Following are 24 T cell receptor beta chains from one sample sequenced in a study of radiation and T cells in renal cell carcinoma. Measured with immunoSEQ multiplex PCR; TCRdb has only the in-frame clones, and not every one. The profile covers under 65,000 clones, with approximately 84% appearing a single time and 6% to 9.5% taken by the ten largest. As for time point: baseline pretreatment blood. Treatment given: 15 Gy SBRT to primary tumor, nephrectomy 4 weeks later. The starting material was blood, obtained from a patient whose treatment included radiotherapy and nephrectomy. The receptor set was obtained from a man aged 55 to 69 with renal cell carcinoma.

This clone was found once. The chain combines TRBV19 with TRBJ2-2, with D maybe TRBD1 (5 bases). V was clipped by 0 bases and J by 7 bases, with 9 bases between them. Germline loops: CDR1 LNHDA, CDR2 SQIVND (reference sequence). CDR3 length equals 14 residues. The CDR3 DNA sequence: TGTGCCAGTAGTATAGATAGGGGAATCGGGGAGCTGTTTTTT. Its protein is CASSIDRGIGELFF. The complete variable domain, with remaining parts taken from reference TRBV19 and TRBJ2-2, reads DGGITQSPKYLFRKEGQNVTLSCEQNLNHDAMYWYRQDPGQGLRLIYYSQIVNDFQKGDIAEGYSVSREKKESFPLTVTSAQKNPTAFYLCASSIDRGIGELFFGEGSRLTVL.

CDR3 sequence reads: CASSPLEGINYGYTF. CDR3 nucleotides: TGTGCCAGCAGCCCCCTAGAGGGCATCAACTATGGCTACACCTTC. The rearrangement joins TRBV9 to TRBJ1-2; unclear D gene. V lost 4 bases and J 2 bases, leaving 15 bases between the germline ends. CDR3 length: 15 amino acids. CDR1 and CDR2 from the germline V gene are SGDLS and YYNGEE.

This clone was counted a few times. The V call is TRBV15, the J call TRBJ1-6, with D tentatively TRBD1 (5 bases). Trimming removed 4 bases from V and 9 bases from J, with 16 bases in between. CDR3 length: 15 residues. Germline CDR1 reads LNHNV; CDR2 reads YYDKDF (reference sequence). CDR3 in amino acids: CATSTVHGGVSPLHF. For the CDR3, the DNA is TGTGCCACCAGCACCGTTCACGGAGGGGTTTCACCCCTCCACTTT.

The chain is built from TRBV7-9 and TRBJ1-2, with a tentative D call TRBD1 (5 bases). The CDR3 runs to 14 residues. Germline V gene sequence: CDR1 SEHNR, CDR2 FQNEAQ (reference sequence). V was trimmed by 5 bases and J by 8 bases, leaving 18 bases between them. The CDR3 DNA sequence: TGTGCCAGCAGCCCCGGGACGGCCATCGGGGGCTACACCTTC. Its protein product is CASSPGTAIGGYTF. Combining the CDR3 with reference TRBV7-9 and TRBJ1-2 gives the whole variable domain DTGVSQNPRHKITKRGQNVTFRCDPISEHNRLYWYRQTLGQGPEFLTYFQNEAQLEKSRLLSDRFSAERPKGSFSTLEIQRTEQGDSAMYLCASSPGTAIGGYTFGSGTRLTVV.

The chain recombines TRBV4-3 with TRBJ2-3; TRBD2 matches 14 bases. Germline trimming cut 3 bases from V and 11 bases from J; bases unmatched to any gene: 10. The CDR3 totals 16 residues. CDR1 is LGHNA and CDR2 is YSLEER in the germline V gene. DNA of the CDR3: TGCGCCAGCAGCCAGGGGACTAGCGGGGGACTTGGGGGGCAGTATTTT. The encoded protein is CASSQGTSGGLGGQYF.

The rearrangement links TRBV11-3 to TRBJ1-1; TRBD1 matches 7 bases. The CDR3 contains 14 residues. CDR1 is SGHNT, CDR2 YENEEA, per germline. After removal of 5 bases from V and 2 bases from J, the junction contained 5 bases not matched to a gene. The CDR3 is CASSTYRGNTEAFF. Here the CDR3 DNA reads TGTGCCAGCAGCACGTACAGGGGCAACACTGAAGCTTTCTTT. The full variable domain, completed using reference TRBV11-3 and TRBJ1-1, is EAGVVQSPRYKIIEKKQPVAFWCNPISGHNTLYWYLQNLGQGPELLIRYENEEAVDDSQLPKDRFSAERLKGVDSTLKIQPAELGDSAVYLCASSTYRGNTEAFFGQGTRLTVV.

This chain joins TRBV5-4 and TRBJ1-1; the match to TRBD1 covers 7 bases. J was trimmed by 6 bases and V by 4 bases; bases with no gene match: 18. Germline CDR1 and CDR2: SGHNT and YYREEE (reference sequence). The CDR3 sequence is 17 residues long. As DNA, the CDR3 is TGTGCCAGCAGCCCGGGGGCCGGAAAGACAGGGTTTGCTGAAGCTTTCTTT. It specifies CASSPGAGKTGFAEAFF.

The chain links TRBV28 to TRBJ2-1, with 8 bases that match TRBD1. Trimming removed 5 bases from V and 5 bases from J; junction bases left unmatched: 5. The CDR3 length is 14 residues. CDR1 is MDHEN, CDR2 SYDVKM, per germline. The CDR3 loop is CASSRDRMDNEQFF. The CDR3 DNA follows: TGTGCCAGCAGTCGGGACAGGATGGACAATGAGCAGTTCTTC.

The chain couples TRBV9 to TRBJ2-3; D is possibly TRBD1 or TRBD2 (5 bases each). There are 14 residues in the CDR3. Germline CDR1 is SGDLS and CDR2 is YYNGEE. Deletions cut 0 bases from V and 4 bases from J, with 9 bases between. In DNA, the CDR3 is TGTGCCAGCAGCGTAGGAGGGGCGGCAGATACGCAGTATTTT. Translation gives CASSVGGAADTQYF.

The chain uses TRBV19 and TRBJ2-5; D ambiguous. This CDR3 is built from 12 residues. Germline assignment: CDR1 LNHDA and CDR2 SQIVND (reference sequence). Trimming pared 6 bases from V and 5 bases from J, leaving 10 bases between. The CDR3 protein is CASRGLGETQYF. The CDR3 nucleotides are TGTGCCAGTAGAGGGCTTGGGGAGACCCAGTACTTC.

V usage is TRBV30 and J usage is TRBJ2-3, with 10 bases fitting TRBD2. CDR1 GTSNPN and CDR2 SVGIG come from the germline V gene (reference sequence). This CDR3 spans 17 amino acids. Germline trimming cut 3 bases from V and 1 base from J; bases unmatched to any gene: 10. The DNA of the CDR3 is TGTGCCTGGAGGGTAGAATGGGGGACTAGCGGCACAGATACGCAGTATTTT. Translating gives CAWRVEWGTSGTDTQYF.

The gene calls are TRBV5-1 and TRBJ1-1; D is undetermined. The V end was cut by 0 bases, the J end by 3 bases, with 3 bases between. Germline CDR1 SGHRS, CDR2 YFSETQ. This CDR3 region has 12 residues. For the CDR3, the DNA is TGCGCCAGCAGCTTGGGGGACACTGAAGCTTTCTTT. It translates to CASSLGDTEAFF.

CDR3 DNA: TGTGCCAGCAGCAAATGGACTAGCGGGGGGGCCGGGGAGACCCAGTACTTC. Translating it yields CASSKWTSGGAGETQYF. This chain connects TRBV7-2 to TRBJ2-5; 15 bases match TRBD2. The CDR3 consists of 17 residues. The trim removed 5 bases at V and 5 bases at J, leaving 9 bases unmatched. Germline CDR1 reads SGHTA; CDR2 reads FQGNSA. Combining the CDR3 with reference TRBV7-2 and TRBJ2-5 gives the whole variable domain GAGVSQSPSNKVTEKGKDVELRCDPISGHTALYWYRQSLGQGLEFLIYFQGNSAPDKSGLPSDRFSAERTGGSVSTLTIQRTQQEDSAVYLCASSKWTSGGAGETQYFGPGTRLLVL.

This clone was seen only once. The chain employs TRBV11-2 and TRBJ1-6; tentative D call: TRBD1 (5 bases). The ends were cut back, 5 bases at V and 14 bases at J, with 19 bases in the middle. Germline CDR1 is SGHAT and CDR2 is FQNNGV. This CDR3 is built from 14 residues. The CDR3 here is CASSTREGVSTLHF. The CDR3 DNA reads TGTGCCAGCAGCACCAGGGAAGGGGTTAGCACCCTCCACTTT.

The genes are TRBV7-9 and TRBJ2-1; D unclear. The CDR3 is 11 residues long. V gave up 2 bases and J gave up 8 bases, with 4 bases separating them. Germline V gene data show CDR1 as SEHNR and CDR2 as FQNEAQ (reference sequence). The CDR3 nucleotides read TGTGCCAGCAGCTTATTAGATGAGCAGTTCTTC. Encoded protein: CASSLLDEQFF.

V and J are TRBV19 and TRBJ1-3, with D hard to call. CDR1 is LNHDA, CDR2 SQIVND, per germline (reference sequence). Trimming stripped 6 bases from V and 0 bases from J, with 12 bases between. The CDR3 loop spans 15 amino acids. The DNA for the CDR3 is TGTGCCAGTAGCCCCATGTCCAACTCTGGAAACACCATATATTTT. It translates to CASSPMSNSGNTIYF.

The CDR3 DNA reads as TGTGCCAGCAGCCCCGGTGGGGGGGTAGCGCCCTCCTACAATGAGCAGTTCTTC. It specifies CASSPGGGVAPSYNEQFF. The chain combines TRBV9 with TRBJ2-1, with 7 positions matching TRBD2. The CDR3 loop spans 18 amino acids. Germline V gene sequence: CDR1 SGDLS, CDR2 YYNGEE. J lost 0 bases, V lost 4 bases, and 13 bases had no gene match.

The chain joins TRBV10-3 to TRBJ2-1; the D is unclear. This CDR3 is 13 amino acids long. Germline V CDR1 and CDR2: ENHRY, SYGVKD. The V end lost 2 bases, the J end lost 4 bases, and 6 bases lay between the germline ends. In DNA form, the CDR3 reads TGTGCCATCAGTGAGCGCGATTACAATGAGCAGTTCTTC. This sequence encodes CAISERDYNEQFF.

The rearrangement uses TRBV19 and TRBJ2-7; possibly TRBD1 or TRBD2 for D (5 bases each). V was cut by 4 bases and J by 0 bases, with 13 bases left in between. This CDR3 contains 15 residues. Germline CDR1 is LNHDA and CDR2 is SQIVND (reference sequence). The CDR3 DNA sequence: TGTGCCAGTAGTAATGTGGCAGGGAGCTCCTACGAGCAGTACTTC. This translates into CASSNVAGSSYEQYF.

V usage is TRBV10-3 and J usage is TRBJ2-5; the match to TRBD2 covers 14 bases. The CDR3 has 16 amino acids. V lost 3 bases and J lost 7; bases outside the gene matches: 7. Per germline, CDR1 ENHRY and CDR2 SYGVKD. This CDR3 reads CAISDRTSGGRVTQYF. CDR3 DNA sequence: TGTGCCATCAGTGATAGGACTAGCGGGGGGCGTGTGACCCAGTACTTC.

The chain has TRBV25-1 and TRBJ2-3; 13 nucleotides match TRBD2. The CDR3 has 17 residues. Germline V gives CDR1 MGHDK, CDR2 SYGVNS. V gave up 4 bases and J gave up 4 bases; unmatched junction bases: 8. CDR3 DNA sequence: TGTGCCAGCAGTGTACTAGCGGGAGGGGGCCTTGCAGATACGCAGTATTTT. Translating gives CASSVLAGGGLADTQYF.

V is TRBV19 and J is TRBJ2-1, with D possibly called TRBD1 or TRBD2 (5 bases each). V dropped 7 bases and J dropped 4 bases, with 17 bases sitting between them. CDR3 length: 15 amino acids. CDR1 and CDR2 (germline): LNHDA, SQIVND (reference sequence). The CDR3 sequence: CASISPGWGYNEQFF. As DNA, the CDR3 is TGTGCCAGTATTAGTCCGGGTTGGGGGTACAATGAGCAGTTCTTC.

The V call is TRBV29-1, the J call TRBJ2-5, with TRBD1 as a possible D gene (5 bases). The end of the DNA fits TRBJ2-7 better, so the J call may be wrong. CDR1 SQVTM and CDR2 ANQGSEA come from the germline V gene. This CDR3 has 13 residues. The CDR3 DNA follows: TGCAGCGTTGTGCCTAGGGGCCGCTACGAGCAGTACTTC. Its translation: CSVVPRGRYEQYF.

This chain uses TRBV10-3 with TRBJ2-1, with 13 positions matching TRBD2. Looked up from germline, CDR1 is ENHRY and CDR2 is SYGVKD. V was pared by 5 bases and J by 9 bases, with 13 bases of the junction left unmatched. The CDR3 has 17 residues. As DNA, the CDR3 is TGTGCCATCAGTTCTTCCGCCGGGACTAGCGGGGTGGGTGAGCAGTTCTTC. Translating gives CAISSSAGTSGVGEQFF.